These T cell receptor beta chains were read from a single sample in a study of blood T cell repertoires in COVID-19. The assay was immunoSEQ multiplex PCR, and TCRdb's table has in-frame clones only and misses some. This sample carries 150,000 to 200,000 clones, 70% to 85% of them seen once, and the ten largest clones take around 5.5%. The specimen sequenced was PBMCs or T cells enriched from blood (not recorded which). These receptors were taken from a woman aged 60-75 years with acute COVID-19. Each CDR3 is given without its conserved first and last residue. The order of the fields is clone size, V gene, J gene, CDR3 protein. Clone sizes are given selectively: once, few, many, or a class where the clone is expanded.

clone size: .
V gene: TRBV12-5
J gene: TRBJ2-1
CDR3 protein: ASGPVPGTSGYNEQF

clone size: .
V gene: TRBV7-8
J gene: TRBJ2-6
CDR3 protein: ASSFISGANVLT

clone size: .
V gene: TRBV5-6
J gene: TRBJ1-5
CDR3 protein: ASSFQTESGNQPQH

clone size: .
V gene: TRBV7-2
J gene: TRBJ1-2
CDR3 protein: ASSLASARGEDGYT

clone size: .
V gene: TRBV4-3
J gene: TRBJ2-5
CDR3 protein: ASSQDLLAGEETQY

clone size: few
V gene: TRBV7-2
J gene: TRBJ1-4
CDR3 protein: ASSWAGAEKLF

clone size: .
V gene: TRBV28
J gene: TRBJ1-5
CDR3 protein: ASIGTSYSNQPQH

clone size: many
V gene: TRBV2
J gene: TRBJ1-4
CDR3 protein: ASSERMGGEKLF

clone size: .
V gene: TRBV28
J gene: TRBJ1-1
CDR3 protein: ASLGQGTVEAF

clone size: once
V gene: TRBV19
J gene: TRBJ1-1
CDR3 protein: ASSSGRAYTEAF

clone size: .
V gene: TRBV28
J gene: TRBJ2-4
CDR3 protein: ASSFRGVGVNIQY

clone size: .
V gene: TRBV21-1
J gene: TRBJ2-1
CDR3 protein: ASSKEVAGGCNEQF

clone size: .
V gene: TRBV9
J gene: TRBJ2-1
CDR3 protein: ASSLGLGEQF

clone size: .
V gene: TRBV6-5
J gene: TRBJ1-2
CDR3 protein: ASSFRTGQGYT

clone size: .
V gene: TRBV24-1
J gene: TRBJ1-2
CDR3 protein: ATSEPRTGDFYGYT

clone size: .
V gene: TRBV27
J gene: TRBJ1-2
CDR3 protein: ASSFGRDREEVGYT

clone size: .
V gene: TRBV27
J gene: TRBJ2-5
CDR3 protein: ASVGGGTLTQY

clone size: .
V gene: TRBV10-1
J gene: TRBJ1-4
CDR3 protein: ASSPGQEGEKLF